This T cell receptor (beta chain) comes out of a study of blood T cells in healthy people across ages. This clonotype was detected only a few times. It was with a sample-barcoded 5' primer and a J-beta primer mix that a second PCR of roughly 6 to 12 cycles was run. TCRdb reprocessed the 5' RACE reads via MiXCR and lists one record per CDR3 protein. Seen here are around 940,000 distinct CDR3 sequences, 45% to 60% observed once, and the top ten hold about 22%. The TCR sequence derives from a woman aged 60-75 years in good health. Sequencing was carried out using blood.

CDR3: CSANLRRDEQYF. The CDR3 coding sequence is TGCAGTGCTAATTTACGGCGGGACGAGCAGTACTTC. This sequence joins TRBV20-1 and TRBJ2-7, with D possibly matching TRBD2 (5 bases). CDR1 is DFQATT, CDR2 SNEGSKA, per germline (reference sequence). Deletions cut 4 bases from V and 5 bases from J, with 12 bases between. The CDR3 runs to 12 residues.